The clone carrying this TCR beta chain has only a few counts. This record comes from a study of blood T cell repertoires in COVID-19. Overall study context: Acute and convalescent COVID-19 specimens originated in the United States, Italy and Spain. PBMCs, B-cell-depleted T cells, or T cells were the source of the cDNA or gDNA that made up the material.

Original processing methods: Reference gene primer amplification yielded estimated nucleated cell counts. Using immunoSEQ multiplex PCR, the repertoire was profiled, and TCRdb retains in-frame clones only, with some absent. V, J and clone size derive from that table, while D and trimming were established from the DNA sequence. The sample yields roughly 100,000 clones, 85% seen once. V lost 4 bases to trimming and J lost 2 bases; unmatched junction nucleotides: 6. Germline V CDR1 and CDR2: LGHNA, YNFKEQ. CDR3 length: 15 amino acids. The genes are TRBV4-2 and TRBJ2-7; 9 positions agree with TRBD2. The sequence was collected from a man between 45 and 60 years old with acute or convalescent COVID-19. Sequenced material: peripheral blood. For the CDR3, the DNA is TGTGCCAGCAGCCCCCAGACTAGCGGTACCTACGAGCAGTACTTC. Translation gives CASSPQTSGTYEQYF.